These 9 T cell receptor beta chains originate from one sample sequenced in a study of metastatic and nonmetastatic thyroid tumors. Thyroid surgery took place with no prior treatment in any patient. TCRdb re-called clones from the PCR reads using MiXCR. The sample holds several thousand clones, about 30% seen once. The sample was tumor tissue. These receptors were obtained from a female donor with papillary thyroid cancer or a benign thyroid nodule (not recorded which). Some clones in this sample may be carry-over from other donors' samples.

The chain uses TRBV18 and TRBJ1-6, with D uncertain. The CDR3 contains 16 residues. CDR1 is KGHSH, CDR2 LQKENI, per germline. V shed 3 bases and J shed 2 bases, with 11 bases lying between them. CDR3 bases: TGTGCCAGCTCACCTGTAGAGGCCACCTATAATTCACCCCTCCACTTT. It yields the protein CASSPVEATYNSPLHF.

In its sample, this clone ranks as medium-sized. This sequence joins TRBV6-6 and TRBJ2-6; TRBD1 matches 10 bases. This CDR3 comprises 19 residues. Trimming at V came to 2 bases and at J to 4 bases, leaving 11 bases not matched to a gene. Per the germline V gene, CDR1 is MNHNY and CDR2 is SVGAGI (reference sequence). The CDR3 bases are TGTGCCAGCAGTTACGAAAGACAGGGGGCAAGGACCGGGGCCAACGTCCTGACTTTC. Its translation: CASSYERQGARTGANVLTF.

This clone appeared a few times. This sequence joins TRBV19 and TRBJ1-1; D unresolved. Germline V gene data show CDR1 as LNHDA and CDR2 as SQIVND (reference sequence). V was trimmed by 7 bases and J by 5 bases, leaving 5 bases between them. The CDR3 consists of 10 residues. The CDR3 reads CASIWTEAFF. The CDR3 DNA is TGTGCCAGTATCTGGACTGAAGCTTTCTTT.

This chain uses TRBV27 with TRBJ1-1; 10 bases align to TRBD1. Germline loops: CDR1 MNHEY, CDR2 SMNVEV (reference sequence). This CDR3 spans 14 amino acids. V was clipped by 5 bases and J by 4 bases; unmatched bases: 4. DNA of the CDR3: TGTGCCAGCAGTCCCGGACAGGGGGTCACTGAAGCTTTCTTT. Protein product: CASSPGQGVTEAFF.

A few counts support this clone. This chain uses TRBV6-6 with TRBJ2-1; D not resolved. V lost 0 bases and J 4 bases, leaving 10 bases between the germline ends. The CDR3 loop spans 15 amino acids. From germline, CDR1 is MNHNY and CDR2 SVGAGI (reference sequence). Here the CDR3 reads CASSYSGGVYNEQFF. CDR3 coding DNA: TGTGCCAGCAGTTACTCTGGCGGTGTATACAATGAGCAGTTCTTC.

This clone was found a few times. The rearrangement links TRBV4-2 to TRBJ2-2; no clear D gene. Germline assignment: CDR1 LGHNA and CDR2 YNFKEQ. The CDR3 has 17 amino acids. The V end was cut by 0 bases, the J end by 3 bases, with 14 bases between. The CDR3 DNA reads TGTGCCAGCAGCCAAGATGTAAGCGCCCGGGACACCGGGGAGCTGTTTTTT. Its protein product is CASSQDVSARDTGELFF.

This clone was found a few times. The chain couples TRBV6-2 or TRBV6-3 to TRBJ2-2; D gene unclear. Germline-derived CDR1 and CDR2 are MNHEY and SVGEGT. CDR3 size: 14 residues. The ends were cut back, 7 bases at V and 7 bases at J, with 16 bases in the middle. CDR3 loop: CASTNGVEVGELFF. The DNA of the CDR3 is TGTGCCAGCACCAATGGCGTTGAAGTCGGGGAGCTGTTTTTT.

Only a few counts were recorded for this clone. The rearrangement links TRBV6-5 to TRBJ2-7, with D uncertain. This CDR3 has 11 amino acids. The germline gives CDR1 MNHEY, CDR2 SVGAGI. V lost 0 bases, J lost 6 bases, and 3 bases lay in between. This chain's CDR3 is CASSYSGEQYF. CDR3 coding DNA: TGTGCCAGCAGTTACTCGGGCGAGCAGTACTTC.

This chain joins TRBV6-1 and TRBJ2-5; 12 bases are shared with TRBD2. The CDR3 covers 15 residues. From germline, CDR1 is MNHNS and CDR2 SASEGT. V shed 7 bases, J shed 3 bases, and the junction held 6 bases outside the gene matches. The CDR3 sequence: CASTQLAGGEETQYF. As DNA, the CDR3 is TGTGCCAGCACCCAACTAGCGGGAGGCGAAGAGACCCAGTACTTC.